Given below is one T cell receptor (beta chain) in context. Followed longitudinally, the Seattle patients had been enrolled during active infection. Methods used by the authors: Scientists estimated how many nucleated cells there were by amplifying reference gene primers. Sequencing used immunoSEQ multiplex PCR; TCRdb keeps in-frame clones, though not all of them. V and J calls and clone size come straight from that table; D and trimming were deduced from the DNA. The sample holds 250,000 to 350,000 clones, roughly 90% seen once. This sample stems from a study of blood T cell repertoires in COVID-19. Overall study context: Sources were T cells, B-cell-depleted T cells, or PBMCs; the material itself was cDNA or gDNA.

Trimming took 4 bases from V and 2 from J; bases not matched to a gene: 6. The CDR3 length is 14 residues. The germline V gene encodes CDR1 SQVTM and CDR2 ANQGSEA. Sequencing was performed on peripheral blood. The sequence derives from a woman aged 25 to 39 with COVID-19, enrolled during active disease. The genes are TRBV29-1 and TRBJ2-3; TRBD1 matches 7 bases. CDR3 in amino acids: CSVVRDRDTDTQYF. In nucleotides, the CDR3 is TGCAGCGTTGTCCGCGACAGGGACACAGATACGCAGTATTTT.